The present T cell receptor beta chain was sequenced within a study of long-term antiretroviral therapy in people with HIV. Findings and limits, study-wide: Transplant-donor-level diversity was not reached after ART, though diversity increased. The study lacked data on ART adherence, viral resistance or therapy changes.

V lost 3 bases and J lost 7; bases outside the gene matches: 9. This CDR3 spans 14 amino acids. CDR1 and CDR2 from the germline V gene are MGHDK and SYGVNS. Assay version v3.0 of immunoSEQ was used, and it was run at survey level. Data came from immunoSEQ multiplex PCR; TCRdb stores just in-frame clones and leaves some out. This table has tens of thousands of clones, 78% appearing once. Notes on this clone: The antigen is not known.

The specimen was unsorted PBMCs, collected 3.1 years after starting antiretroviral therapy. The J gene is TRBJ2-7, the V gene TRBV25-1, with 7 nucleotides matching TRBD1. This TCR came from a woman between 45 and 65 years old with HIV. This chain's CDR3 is CASSDLDGRGEQYV. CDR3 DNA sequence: TGTGCCAGCAGTGACCTCGACGGCAGGGGGGAGCAGTACGTC.